The present T cell receptor beta chain was sequenced within a study of T-cell reconstitution after alpha-beta-depleted transplantation in children. Trimming took off 4 bases at V and 4 bases at J, with 13 bases between the two ends. CDR1 is MNHEY, CDR2 SMNVEV, per germline (reference sequence). There are 14 residues in the CDR3. This clonotype showed up many times. Preparation of the TCRbeta library used unique molecular identifiers. TCRdb re-called the PCR reads with MiXCR, one entry per CDR3 protein. The data hold hundreds of thousands of distinct CDR3 sequences, with approximately 12% observed a single time.

The V gene is TRBV27, the J gene TRBJ2-5, with D perhaps given as TRBD1 or TRBD2 (5 bases each). The sequence derives from a human donor who donated a stem cell graft to a child with combined immunodeficiency. The sequencing used PBMCs from the stem cell graft donor, collected from the stem cell graft. Here the CDR3 reads CASSYGTMGETQYF. The CDR3 nucleotides are TGTGCCAGCAGTTACGGGACCATGGGAGAGACCCAGTACTTC.